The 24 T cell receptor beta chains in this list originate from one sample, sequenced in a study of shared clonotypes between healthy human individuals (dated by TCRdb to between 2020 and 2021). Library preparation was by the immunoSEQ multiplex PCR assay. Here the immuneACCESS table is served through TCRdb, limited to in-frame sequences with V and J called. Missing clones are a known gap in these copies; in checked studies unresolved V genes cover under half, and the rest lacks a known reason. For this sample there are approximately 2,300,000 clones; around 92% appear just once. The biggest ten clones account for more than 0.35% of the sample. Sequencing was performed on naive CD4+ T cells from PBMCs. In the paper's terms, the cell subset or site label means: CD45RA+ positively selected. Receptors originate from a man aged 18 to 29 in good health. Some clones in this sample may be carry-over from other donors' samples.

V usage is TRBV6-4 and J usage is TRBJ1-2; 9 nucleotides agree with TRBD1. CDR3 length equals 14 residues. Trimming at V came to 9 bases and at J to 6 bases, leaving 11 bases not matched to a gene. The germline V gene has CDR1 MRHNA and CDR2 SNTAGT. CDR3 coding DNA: TGTGCCAGTACCGGGACAGGGAAAGTCGATGGCTACACCTTC. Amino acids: CASTGTGKVDGYTF.

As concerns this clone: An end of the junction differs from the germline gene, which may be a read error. CDR3 in DNA: TGTGCCAGCAGCTTGGAGGGAGCACGAAACACGGGGGAGCTGTTTTTT. Translation: CASSLEGARNTGELFF. The chain couples TRBV7-8 to TRBJ2-2; TRBD2 is a possible D gene (6 bases). The CDR3 totals 16 residues. Germline lookup yields CDR1 SGHVS and CDR2 FQNEAQ.

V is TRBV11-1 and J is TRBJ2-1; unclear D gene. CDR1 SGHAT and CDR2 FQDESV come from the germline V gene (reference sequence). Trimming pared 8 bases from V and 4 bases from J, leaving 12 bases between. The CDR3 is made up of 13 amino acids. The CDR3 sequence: CASRPGLYNEQFF. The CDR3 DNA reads TGTGCCAGCCGCCCCGGCCTTTACAATGAGCAGTTCTTC.

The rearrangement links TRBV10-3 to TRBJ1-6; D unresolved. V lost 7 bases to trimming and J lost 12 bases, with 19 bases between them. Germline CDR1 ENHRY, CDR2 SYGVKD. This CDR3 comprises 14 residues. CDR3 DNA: TGTGCCATCACTACGGGAGGCTCCGGGGTACCCCTCCACTTT. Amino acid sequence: CAITTGGSGVPLHF.

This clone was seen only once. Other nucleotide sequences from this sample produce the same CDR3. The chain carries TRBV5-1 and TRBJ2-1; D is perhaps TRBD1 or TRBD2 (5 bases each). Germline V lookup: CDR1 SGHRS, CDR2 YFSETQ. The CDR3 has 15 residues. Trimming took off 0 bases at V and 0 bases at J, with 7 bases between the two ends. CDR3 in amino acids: CASSLAGTSYNEQFF. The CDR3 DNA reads TGCGCCAGCAGCTTGGCCGGGACCTCCTACAATGAGCAGTTCTTC.

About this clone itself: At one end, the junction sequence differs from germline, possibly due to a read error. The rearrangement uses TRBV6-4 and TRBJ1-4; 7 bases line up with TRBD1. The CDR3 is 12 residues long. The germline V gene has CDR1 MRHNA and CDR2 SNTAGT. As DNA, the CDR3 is TGTGCCACCAGTCAGGGGGGTGAAAAACTGTTTTTT. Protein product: CATSQGGEKLFF.

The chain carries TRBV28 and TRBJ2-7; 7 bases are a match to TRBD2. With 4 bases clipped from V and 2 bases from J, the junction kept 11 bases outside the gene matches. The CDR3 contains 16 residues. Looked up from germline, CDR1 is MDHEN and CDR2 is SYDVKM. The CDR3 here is CASSSGTIYSAYEQYF. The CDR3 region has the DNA TGTGCCAGCAGTTCCGGGACTATCTACTCCGCCTACGAGCAGTACTTC.

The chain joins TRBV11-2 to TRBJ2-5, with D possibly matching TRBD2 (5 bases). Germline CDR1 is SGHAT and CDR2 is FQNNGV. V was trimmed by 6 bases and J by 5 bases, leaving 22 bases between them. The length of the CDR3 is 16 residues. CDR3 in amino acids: CASSPSFPGIEETQYF. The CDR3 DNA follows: TGTGCCAGCAGTCCGTCTTTTCCGGGGATCGAGGAGACCCAGTACTTC.

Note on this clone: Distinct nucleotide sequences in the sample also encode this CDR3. The CDR3 DNA reads TGTGCCAGCAGCGTAGGATTAGGTAACACTGAAGCTTTCTTT. Translating it yields CASSVGLGNTEAFF. The V call is TRBV9, the J call TRBJ1-1, with D unresolved. In germline, CDR1 is SGDLS, CDR2 YYNGEE. This CDR3 has 14 amino acids. The V and J ends lost 0 bases and 2 bases respectively, with 8 bases between them.

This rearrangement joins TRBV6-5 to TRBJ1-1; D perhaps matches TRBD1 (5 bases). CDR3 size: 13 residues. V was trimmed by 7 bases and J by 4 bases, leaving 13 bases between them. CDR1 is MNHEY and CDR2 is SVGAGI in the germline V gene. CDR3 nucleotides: TGTGCCAGCACCTTTCCGGGACGCACTGAAGCTTTCTTT. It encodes CASTFPGRTEAFF.

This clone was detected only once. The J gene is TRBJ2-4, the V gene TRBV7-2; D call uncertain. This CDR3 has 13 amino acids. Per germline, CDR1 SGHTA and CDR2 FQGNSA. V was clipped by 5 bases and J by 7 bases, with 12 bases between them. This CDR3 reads CASSPPGRNIQYF. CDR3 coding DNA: TGTGCCAGCAGCCCCCCGGGCAGGAACATTCAGTACTTC. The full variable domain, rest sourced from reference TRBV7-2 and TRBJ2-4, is GAGVSQSPSNKVTEKGKDVELRCDPISGHTALYWYRQSLGQGLEFLIYFQGNSAPDKSGLPSDRFSAERTGGSVSTLTIQRTQQEDSAVYLCASSPPGRNIQYFGAGTRLSVL.

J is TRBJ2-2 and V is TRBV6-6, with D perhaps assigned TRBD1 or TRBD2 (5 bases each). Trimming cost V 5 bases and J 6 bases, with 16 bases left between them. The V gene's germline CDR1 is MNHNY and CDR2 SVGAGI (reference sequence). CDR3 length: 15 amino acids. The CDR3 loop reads CASSGRGGNAGELFF. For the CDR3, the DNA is TGTGCCAGCAGTGGACGTGGGGGTAACGCCGGGGAGCTGTTTTTT.

The chain's CDR3 is CASSRLAVNTGELFF. The CDR3 nucleotides are TGTGCCAGCAGCCGACTAGCGGTGAACACCGGGGAGCTGTTTTTT. J is TRBJ2-2 and V is TRBV4-2; 9 bases match TRBD2. V gave up 4 bases and J gave up 1 base; unmatched junction bases: 1. The germline CDR1 and CDR2 sequences are LGHNA and YNFKEQ. The CDR3 extends over 15 amino acids.

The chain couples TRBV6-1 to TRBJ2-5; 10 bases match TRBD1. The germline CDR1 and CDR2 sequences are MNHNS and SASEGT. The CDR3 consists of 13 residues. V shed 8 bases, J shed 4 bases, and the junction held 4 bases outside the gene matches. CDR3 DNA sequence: TGTGCCAGCGCAGGGGACAGGGGAGAGACCCAGTACTTC. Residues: CASAGDRGETQYF.

CDR3 coding DNA: TGTGCCAGTAGCCCGGGACAGGTAGAGACCCAGTACTTC. As protein: CASSPGQVETQYF. The chain links TRBV19 to TRBJ2-5; 8 bases agree with TRBD1. Per the germline V gene, CDR1 is LNHDA and CDR2 is SQIVND (reference sequence). This CDR3 spans 13 amino acids. V dropped 6 bases and J dropped 4; count of bases not matched to a gene: 4. The full variable domain, its missing parts supplied by reference TRBV19 and TRBJ2-5, is DGGITQSPKYLFRKEGQNVTLSCEQNLNHDAMYWYRQDPGQGLRLIYYSQIVNDFQKGDIAEGYSVSREKKESFPLTVTSAQKNPTAFYLCASSPGQVETQYFGPGTRLLVL.

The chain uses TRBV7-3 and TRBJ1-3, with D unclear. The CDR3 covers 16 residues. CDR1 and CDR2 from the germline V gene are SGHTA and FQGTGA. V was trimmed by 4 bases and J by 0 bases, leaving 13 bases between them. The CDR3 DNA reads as TGTGCCAGCAGCTCCGGTGGCCAGCCCTCTGGAAACACCATATATTTT. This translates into CASSSGGQPSGNTIYF.

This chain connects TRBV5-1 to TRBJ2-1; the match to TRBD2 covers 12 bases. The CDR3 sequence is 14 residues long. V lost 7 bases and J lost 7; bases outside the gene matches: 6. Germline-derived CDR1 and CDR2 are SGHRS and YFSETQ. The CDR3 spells CASAGTSGSNEQFF. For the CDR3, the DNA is TGCGCCAGCGCGGGGACTAGCGGGTCAAATGAGCAGTTCTTC.

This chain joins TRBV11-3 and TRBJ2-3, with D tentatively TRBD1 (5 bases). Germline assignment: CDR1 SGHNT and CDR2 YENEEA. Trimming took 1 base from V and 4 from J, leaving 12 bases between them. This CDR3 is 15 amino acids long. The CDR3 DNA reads TGTGCCAGCAGCTTAGGGGCAGGGTATCCAGATACGCAGTATTTT. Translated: CASSLGAGYPDTQYF.

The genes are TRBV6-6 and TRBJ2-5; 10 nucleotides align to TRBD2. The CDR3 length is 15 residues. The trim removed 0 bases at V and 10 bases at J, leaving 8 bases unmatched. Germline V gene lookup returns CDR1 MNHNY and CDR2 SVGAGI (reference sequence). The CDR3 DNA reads TGTGCCAGCAGTTACTCTCCCAGCGGGAGGGAAGACCAGTACTTC. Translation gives CASSYSPSGREDQYF.

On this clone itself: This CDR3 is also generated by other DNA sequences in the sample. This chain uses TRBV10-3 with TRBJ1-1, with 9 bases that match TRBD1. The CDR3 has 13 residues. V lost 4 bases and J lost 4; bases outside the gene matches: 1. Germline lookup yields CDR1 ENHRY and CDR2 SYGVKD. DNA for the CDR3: TGTGCCATCAGTGGACAGGGGGGCACTGAAGCTTTCTTT. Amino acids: CAISGQGGTEAFF.

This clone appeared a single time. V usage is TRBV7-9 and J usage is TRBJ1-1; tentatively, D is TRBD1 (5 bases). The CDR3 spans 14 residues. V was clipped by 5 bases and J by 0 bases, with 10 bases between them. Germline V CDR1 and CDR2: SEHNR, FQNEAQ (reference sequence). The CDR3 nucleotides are TGTGCCAGCAGCCCGTGGGGGGTGAACACTGAAGCTTTCTTT. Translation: CASSPWGVNTEAFF.

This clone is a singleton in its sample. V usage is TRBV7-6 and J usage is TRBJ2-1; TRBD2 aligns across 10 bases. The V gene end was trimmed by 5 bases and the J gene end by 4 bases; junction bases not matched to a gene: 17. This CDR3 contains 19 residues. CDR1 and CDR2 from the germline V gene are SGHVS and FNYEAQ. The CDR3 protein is CASSPLPRFVSGGYNEQFF. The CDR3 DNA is TGTGCCAGCAGCCCACTCCCCAGATTCGTTAGCGGGGGGTACAATGAGCAGTTCTTC.

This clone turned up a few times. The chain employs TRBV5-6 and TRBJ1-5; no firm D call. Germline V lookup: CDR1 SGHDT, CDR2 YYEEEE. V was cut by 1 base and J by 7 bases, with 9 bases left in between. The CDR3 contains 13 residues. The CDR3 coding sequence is TGTGCCAGCAGCTTGAGAGAGGCCCAGCCCCAGCATTTT. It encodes CASSLREAQPQHF.

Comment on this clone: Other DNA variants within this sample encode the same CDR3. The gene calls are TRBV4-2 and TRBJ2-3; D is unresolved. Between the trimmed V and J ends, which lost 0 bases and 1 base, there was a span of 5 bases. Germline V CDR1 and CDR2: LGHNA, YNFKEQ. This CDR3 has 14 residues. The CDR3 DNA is TGTGCCAGCAGCCAAGATTCCCGCACAGATACGCAGTATTTT. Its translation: CASSQDSRTDTQYF.